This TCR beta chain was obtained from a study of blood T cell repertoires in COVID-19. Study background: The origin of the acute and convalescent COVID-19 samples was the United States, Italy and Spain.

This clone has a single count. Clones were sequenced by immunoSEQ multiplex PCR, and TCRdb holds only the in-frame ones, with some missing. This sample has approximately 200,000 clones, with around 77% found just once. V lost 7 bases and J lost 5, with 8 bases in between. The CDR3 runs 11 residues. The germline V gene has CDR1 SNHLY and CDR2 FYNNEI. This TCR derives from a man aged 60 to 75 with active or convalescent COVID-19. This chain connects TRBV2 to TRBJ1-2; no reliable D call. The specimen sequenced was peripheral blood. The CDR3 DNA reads TGTGCCAGCAAAGGAGAGTATGGCTACACCTTC. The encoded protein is CASKGEYGYTF.